The next 21 T cell receptor beta chains were all read from a single sample in a study of blood T cells in healthy people across ages. With a J-beta primer mix and a sample-barcoded 5' primer, a second PCR ran about 6 to 11 cycles. TCRdb re-called the 5' RACE reads through MiXCR, storing one row per CDR3 protein. The data hold some 1.8 million distinct CDR3 sequences, with approximately 40% observed a single time. The source material was blood. All receptors come from a human donor in good health.

This clonotype has just a few counts. The V call is TRBV4-1, the J call TRBJ2-3; D unresolved. Germline values: CDR1 MGHRA, CDR2 YSYEKL. This CDR3 is built from 14 residues. V was pared by 5 bases and J by 4 bases, with 13 bases between. The CDR3: CASSKGRAPDTQYF. In DNA, the CDR3 is TGCGCCAGCAGCAAAGGAAGGGCCCCAGATACGCAGTATTTT.

About this clonotype itself: A junction boundary mismatches the germline segment, possibly from a read error. This chain links TRBV12-3 or TRBV12-4 with TRBJ2-3; 7 nucleotides agree with TRBD2. CDR3 length: 15 residues. For the CDR3, the DNA is TGTGCCAGCAGTTTCCCGGGGGGAGGCACAGATACGAAGTATTTT. It codes for CASSFPGGGTDTKYF.

As concerns this clonotype: Mismatch with germline at one junction end may stem from a read error. This sequence joins TRBV6-5 and TRBJ1-2; tentative D call: TRBD1 (5 bases). Germline V gene lookup returns CDR1 MNHEY and CDR2 SVGAGI. There are 13 residues in the CDR3. CDR3 DNA: TGTGCCTGCAGCCCCAGGGACAACTATGGCTACACCTTC. As protein: CACSPRDNYGYTF.

The chain has TRBV4-3 and TRBJ2-1, with TRBD2 matching over 8 bases. This CDR3 comprises 19 residues. Germline V gene sequence: CDR1 LGHNA, CDR2 YSLEER. Losses at the gene ends were 0 bases for V and 8 bases for J; bases not matched to a gene: 18. CDR3 in DNA: TGCGCCAGCAGCCAAGATGGGAGGATGGGACTAGTGGGGGTCGATGAGCAGTTCTTC. This encodes CASSQDGRMGLVGVDEQFF.

This clonotype was counted once. Being one base from a much bigger clone, this may be a read error. The rearrangement joins TRBV7-2 to TRBJ2-1; D gene ambiguous. Germline CDR1 and CDR2: SGHTA and FQGNSA. V was trimmed by 5 bases and J by 4 bases, leaving 6 bases between them. This CDR3 contains 12 residues. The CDR3, as DNA: TGTGCCAGCAGCGACAAATACAATGAGCAGTTCTTC. Protein product: CASSDKYNEQFF.

This chain links TRBV6-5 with TRBJ1-2; 7 bases line up with TRBD1. Per the germline V gene, CDR1 is MNHEY and CDR2 is SVGAGI. J was trimmed by 4 bases and V by 6 bases; bases with no gene match: 8. CDR3 length: 14 amino acids. The CDR3 DNA follows: TGTGCCAGCAGCTCTGACAGGGCCTTCTATGGCTACACCTTC. Its protein is CASSSDRAFYGYTF.

About this clonotype: One end of the junction does not line up with germline, which may come from a read error. J is TRBJ2-3 and V is TRBV7-2; no firm D call. The CDR3 is 15 amino acids. The germline CDR1 and CDR2 sequences are SGHTA and FQGNSA. CDR3 bases: TGTGCCAGCAGCGTCTCGAGTTACAGCACAGATGCGCAGTATTTT. It is translated as CASSVSSYSTDAQYF.

The chain links TRBV12-3 or TRBV12-4 to TRBJ1-4; 11 bases are a match to TRBD1. The CDR3 runs to 15 residues. V lost 2 bases and J lost 8; bases outside the gene matches: 4. CDR3 coding DNA: TGTGCCAGCAGTTTATCCCGGACAGGGGGCGAAAAACTGTTTTTT. It yields the protein CASSLSRTGGEKLFF.

J is TRBJ2-7 and V is TRBV6-6; 8 bases map to TRBD2. Trimming took 0 bases from V and 2 from J; bases not matched to a gene: 3. The germline gives CDR1 MNHNY, CDR2 SVGAGI (reference sequence). The CDR3 has 15 residues. CDR3 residues: CASSYSNGGAYEQYF. CDR3 nucleotide sequence: TGTGCCAGCAGTTACTCGAACGGGGGGGCCTACGAGCAGTACTTC.

A few counts support this clonotype. The CDR3 nucleotides are TGCGCCAGCAGCCAAAGACATTCGAACACTGAAGCTTTCTTT. This translates into CASSQRHSNTEAFF. The genes are TRBV4-1 and TRBJ1-1; D is undetermined. The V gene lost 2 bases and the J gene lost 1 base, with 8 bases spanning the gap. The germline CDR1 and CDR2 sequences are MGHRA and YSYEKL. The CDR3 totals 14 residues.

This clonotype was seen a handful of times. V usage is TRBV29-1 and J usage is TRBJ2-3; D is possibly TRBD1 (5 bases). Germline loops: CDR1 SQVTM, CDR2 ANQGSEA. V lost 4 bases to trimming and J lost 1 base, with 12 bases between them. CDR3 length: 14 residues. The CDR3 region has the DNA TGCAGCGTTGTGAAGGGGATAGGCACAGATACGCAGTATTTT. Its protein product is CSVVKGIGTDTQYF.

Note on this clonotype: Given the absence of the conserved phenylalanine or tryptophan at the CDR3 end, a read error is likely. The chain links TRBV7-8 to TRBJ2-6; perhaps TRBD2 as D (5 bases). Germline CDR1 reads SGHVS; CDR2 reads FQNEAQ. The CDR3 sequence is 17 residues long. Between the trimmed V and J ends, which lost 1 base and 0 bases, there was a span of 10 bases. The CDR3 sequence: CASSLEEDISGANVLTL. Here the CDR3 DNA reads TGTGCCAGCAGCTTAGAGGAGGATATCTCTGGGGCCAACGTCCTGACTTTA.

The CDR3 DNA sequence: TGTGCCACCAGGGCTCTCCAGGGCGGGTATGGCTACACCTTC. This translates into CATRALQGGYGYTF. The chain uses TRBV6-5 and TRBJ1-2; D is perhaps TRBD1 (5 bases). Trimming stripped 10 bases from V and 5 bases from J, with 20 bases between. CDR1 is MNHEY and CDR2 is SVGAGI in the germline V gene. The length of the CDR3 is 14 residues.

The CDR3 coding sequence is TGTGCCAGCAGTGAAGAGTACGAGTGGGCGTCTGATACGCAGTATTTT. Protein product: CASSEEYEWASDTQYF. This sequence joins TRBV2 and TRBJ2-3; D is uncertain. Trimming removed 1 base at V and 6 bases at J, with 17 bases between. This CDR3 is 16 amino acids long. CDR1 and CDR2 from the germline V gene are SNHLY and FYNNEI.

This clonotype was recorded a few times. J is TRBJ2-1 and V is TRBV7-9; 9 bases agree with TRBD2. CDR3 length equals 20 residues. Per the germline V gene, CDR1 is SEHNR and CDR2 is FQNEAQ (reference sequence). The V segment lost 4 bases and the J segment 0 bases; nucleotides outside the gene matches: 16. DNA for the CDR3: TGTGCCAGCAGCTCCCCTCGACTAGCGGAGCACCCCAGCTCCTACAATGAGCAGTTCTTC. Its translation: CASSSPRLAEHPSSYNEQFF.

The chain recombines TRBV29-1 with TRBJ2-5, with 11 nucleotides matching TRBD2. The DNA end is a closer match to TRBJ2-7, so the J assignment may be wrong. This CDR3 has 13 amino acids. Germline V gene lookup returns CDR1 SQVTM and CDR2 ANQGSEA. The CDR3 loop is CSVALAGGGEQYF. The DNA for the CDR3 is TGCAGCGTTGCCCTAGCGGGGGGAGGCGAGCAGTACTTC.

In its sample, this clonotype was seen a few times. The genes are TRBV7-8 and TRBJ1-2; 8 bases fit TRBD1. Germline CDR1 SGHVS, CDR2 FQNEAQ. Trimming took 4 bases from V and 4 from J; bases not matched to a gene: 17. The CDR3 runs 18 residues. The CDR3 nucleotides are TGTGCCAGCAGCTCTCACCCAGGAGGGGCAGGGGGCTCCTATGGCTACACCTTC. Its protein is CASSSHPGGAGGSYGYTF. Full variable domain (missing parts from reference TRBV7-8 and TRBJ1-2): GAGVSQSPRYKVAKRGQDVALRCDPISGHVSLFWYQQALGQGPEFLTYFQNEAQLDKSGLPSDRFFAERPEGSVSTLKIQRTQQEDSAVYLCASSSHPGGAGGSYGYTFGSGTRLTVV.

This clonotype has just a few counts. The chain's CDR3 is CASSLGGLQSTDTQYF. For the CDR3, the DNA is TGTGCCAGCAGCTTAGGTGGGCTACAAAGCACAGATACGCAGTATTTT. V usage is TRBV7-8 and J usage is TRBJ2-3, with D uncertain. The V and J ends lost 1 base and 0 bases respectively, with 11 bases between them. The germline V gene has CDR1 SGHVS and CDR2 FQNEAQ. The CDR3 is 16 residues long. Based on the CDR3 plus reference TRBV7-8 and TRBJ2-3, the full variable domain is GAGVSQSPRYKVAKRGQDVALRCDPISGHVSLFWYQQALGQGPEFLTYFQNEAQLDKSGLPSDRFFAERPEGSVSTLKIQRTQQEDSAVYLCASSLGGLQSTDTQYFGPGTRLTVL.

This chain joins TRBV2 and TRBJ2-5; either TRBD1 or TRBD2 may fit D (5 bases each). The CDR3 is made up of 11 amino acids. Trimming removed 7 bases at V and 7 bases at J, with 10 bases between. The germline gives CDR1 SNHLY, CDR2 FYNNEI. The CDR3, as DNA: TGTGCCAGCACTGGGGGTTTGACCCAGTACTTC. Encoded protein: CASTGGLTQYF.

The DNA of the CDR3 is TGTGCCAGCAGCCTTCGCACCAGGGGAATAATAGGGTACGAGCAGTACTTC. This sequence encodes CASSLRTRGIIGYEQYF. The J gene is TRBJ2-7, the V gene TRBV7-2; tentative D call: TRBD1 (6 bases). CDR1 and CDR2 from the germline V gene are SGHTA and FQGNSA. The ends were cut back, 5 bases at V and 4 bases at J, with 24 bases in the middle. The length of the CDR3 is 17 residues.

The chain recombines TRBV2 with TRBJ1-6; the D is unclear. The germline V gene has CDR1 SNHLY and CDR2 FYNNEI. Trimming took 0 bases from V and 7 from J, leaving 13 bases between them. This CDR3 comprises 16 residues. CDR3 amino acids: CASSEAFPGLNSPLHF. The DNA of the CDR3 is TGTGCCAGCAGTGAAGCCTTTCCAGGCTTAAATTCACCCCTCCACTTT.